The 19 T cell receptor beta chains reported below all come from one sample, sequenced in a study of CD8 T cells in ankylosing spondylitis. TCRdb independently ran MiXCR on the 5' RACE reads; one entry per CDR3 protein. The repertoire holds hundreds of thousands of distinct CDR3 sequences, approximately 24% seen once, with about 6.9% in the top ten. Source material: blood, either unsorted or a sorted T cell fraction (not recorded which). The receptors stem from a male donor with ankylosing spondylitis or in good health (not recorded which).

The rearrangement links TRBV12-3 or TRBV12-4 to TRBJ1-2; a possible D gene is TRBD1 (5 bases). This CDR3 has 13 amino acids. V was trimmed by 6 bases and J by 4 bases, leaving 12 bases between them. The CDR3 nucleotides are TGTGCCAGCAGCCCCCCCGACAGCTATGGCTACACCTTC. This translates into CASSPPDSYGYTF.

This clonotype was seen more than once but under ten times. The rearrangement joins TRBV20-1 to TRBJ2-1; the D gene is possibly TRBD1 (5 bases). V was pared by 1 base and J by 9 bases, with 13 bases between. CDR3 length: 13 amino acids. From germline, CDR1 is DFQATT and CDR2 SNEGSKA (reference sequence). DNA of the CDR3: TGCAGTGCTAGAGTAAGTCAGGGTCGTGAGCAGTTCTTC. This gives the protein CSARVSQGREQFF.

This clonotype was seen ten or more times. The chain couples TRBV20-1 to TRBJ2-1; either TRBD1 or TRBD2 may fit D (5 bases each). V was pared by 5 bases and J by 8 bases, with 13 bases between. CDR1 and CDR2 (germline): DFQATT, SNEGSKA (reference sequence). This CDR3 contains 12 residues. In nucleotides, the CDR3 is TGCAGTGCTGCCCCGGGGCAGCATGAGCAGTTCTTC. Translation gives CSAAPGQHEQFF.

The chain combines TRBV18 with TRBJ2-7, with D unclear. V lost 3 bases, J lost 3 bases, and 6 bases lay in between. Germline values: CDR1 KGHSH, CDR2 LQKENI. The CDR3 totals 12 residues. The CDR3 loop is CASSPMNYEQYF. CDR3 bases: TGTGCCAGCTCACCGATGAACTACGAGCAGTACTTC.

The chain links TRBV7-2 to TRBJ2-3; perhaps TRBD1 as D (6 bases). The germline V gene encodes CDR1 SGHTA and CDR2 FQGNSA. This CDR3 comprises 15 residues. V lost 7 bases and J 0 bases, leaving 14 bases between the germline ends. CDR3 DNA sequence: TGTGCCAGCAAACGGTTAGGACAGAGCACAGATACGCAGTATTTT. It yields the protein CASKRLGQSTDTQYF.

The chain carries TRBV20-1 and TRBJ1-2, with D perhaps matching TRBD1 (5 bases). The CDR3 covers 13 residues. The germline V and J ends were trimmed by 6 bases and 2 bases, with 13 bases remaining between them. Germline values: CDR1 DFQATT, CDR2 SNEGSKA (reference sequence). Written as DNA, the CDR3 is TGCAGTGCCATCCGGCGGGGGAACTATGGCTACACCTTC. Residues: CSAIRRGNYGYTF.

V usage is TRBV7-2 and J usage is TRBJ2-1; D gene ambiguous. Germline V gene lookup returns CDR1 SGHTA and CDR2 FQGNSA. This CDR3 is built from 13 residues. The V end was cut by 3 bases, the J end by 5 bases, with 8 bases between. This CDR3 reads CASSLSIHNEQFF. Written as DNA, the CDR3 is TGTGCCAGCAGCTTGTCTATCCACAATGAGCAGTTCTTC.

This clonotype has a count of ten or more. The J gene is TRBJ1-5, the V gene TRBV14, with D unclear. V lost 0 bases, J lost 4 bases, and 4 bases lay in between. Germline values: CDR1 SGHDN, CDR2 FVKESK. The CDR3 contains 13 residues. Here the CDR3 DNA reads TGTGCCAGCAGCCAAGATGCAAATCAGCCCCAGCATTTT. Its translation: CASSQDANQPQHF.

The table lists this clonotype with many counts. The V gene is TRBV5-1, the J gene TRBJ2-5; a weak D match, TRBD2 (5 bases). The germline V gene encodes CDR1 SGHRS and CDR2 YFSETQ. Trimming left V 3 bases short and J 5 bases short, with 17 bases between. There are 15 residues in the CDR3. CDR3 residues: CASSYGGSPGETQYF. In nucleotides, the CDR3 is TGCGCCAGCAGCTACGGCGGCAGCCCGGGGGAGACCCAGTACTTC.

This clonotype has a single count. The CDR3 loop reads CATSRGEGSAKNIQYF. The CDR3 DNA follows: TGTGCCACCAGCAGAGGGGAGGGGTCGGCCAAAAACATTCAGTACTTC. The chain combines TRBV15 with TRBJ2-4; the match to TRBD2 covers 7 bases. The J segment lost 1 base and the V segment lost 1 base, leaving 4 bases of the junction unmatched. The CDR3 runs 16 residues. CDR1 LNHNV and CDR2 YYDKDF come from the germline V gene (reference sequence).

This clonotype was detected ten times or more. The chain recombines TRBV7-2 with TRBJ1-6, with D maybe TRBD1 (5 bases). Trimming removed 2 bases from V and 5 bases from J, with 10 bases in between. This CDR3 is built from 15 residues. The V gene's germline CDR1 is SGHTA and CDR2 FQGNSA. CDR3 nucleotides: TGTGCCAGCAGCTTATTTAGAGGGGATAATTCACCCCTCCACTTT. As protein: CASSLFRGDNSPLHF.

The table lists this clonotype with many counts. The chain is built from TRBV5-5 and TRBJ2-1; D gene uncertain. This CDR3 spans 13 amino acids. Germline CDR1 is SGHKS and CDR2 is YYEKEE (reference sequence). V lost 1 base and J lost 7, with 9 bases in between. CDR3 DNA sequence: TGTGCCAGCAGCTTGATGGGTGAAAATGAGCAGTTCTTC. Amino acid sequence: CASSLMGENEQFF.

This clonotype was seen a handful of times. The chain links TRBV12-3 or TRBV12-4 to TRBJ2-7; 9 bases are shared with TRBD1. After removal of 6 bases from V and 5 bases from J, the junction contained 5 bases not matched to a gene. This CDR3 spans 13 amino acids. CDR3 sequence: CASRPGQGNEQYF. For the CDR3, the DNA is TGTGCCAGCAGGCCGGGACAGGGCAACGAGCAGTACTTC.

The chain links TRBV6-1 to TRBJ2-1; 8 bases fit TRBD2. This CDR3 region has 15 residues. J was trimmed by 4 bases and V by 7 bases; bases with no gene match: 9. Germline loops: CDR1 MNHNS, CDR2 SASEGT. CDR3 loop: CASTEVAGIYNEQFF. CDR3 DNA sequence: TGTGCCAGCACGGAGGTAGCGGGGATATACAATGAGCAGTTCTTC.

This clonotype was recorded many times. The CDR3 loop reads CASRLQGGSNYGYTF. In nucleotides, the CDR3 is TGTGCCAGCAGATTACAGGGAGGAAGTAACTATGGCTACACCTTC. The V gene is TRBV12-3 or TRBV12-4, the J gene TRBJ1-2, with TRBD1 as a possible D gene (6 bases). CDR3 length: 15 residues. V was cut by 6 bases and J by 1 base, with 15 bases left in between.

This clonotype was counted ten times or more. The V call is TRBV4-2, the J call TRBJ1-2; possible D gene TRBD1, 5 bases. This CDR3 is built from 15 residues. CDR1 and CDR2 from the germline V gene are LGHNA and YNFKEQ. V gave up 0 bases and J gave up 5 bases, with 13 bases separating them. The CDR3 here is CASSQDLAGRYGYTF. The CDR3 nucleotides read TGTGCCAGCAGCCAAGATCTGGCAGGGAGGTATGGCTACACCTTC.

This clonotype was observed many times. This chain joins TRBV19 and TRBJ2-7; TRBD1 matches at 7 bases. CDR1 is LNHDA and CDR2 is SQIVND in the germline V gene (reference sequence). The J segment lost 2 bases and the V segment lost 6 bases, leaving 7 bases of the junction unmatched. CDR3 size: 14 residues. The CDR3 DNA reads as TGTGCCAGTAGGGGAGACAGGGTGGCCTACGAGCAGTACTTC. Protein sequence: CASRGDRVAYEQYF.

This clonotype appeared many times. Written as DNA, the CDR3 is TGCAGTGCTAGAAGGGGACAGGGGAGCACAGATACGCAGTATTTT. Its translation is CSARRGQGSTDTQYF. This chain joins TRBV20-1 and TRBJ2-3; the match to TRBD1 covers 10 bases. CDR3 size: 15 residues. V lost 2 bases, J lost 0 bases, and 2 bases stayed unmatched. The V gene's germline CDR1 is DFQATT and CDR2 SNEGSKA (reference sequence).

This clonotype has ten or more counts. The DNA of the CDR3 is TGTGCCATCAGCGCTGGGACAGGGATATTCGAGCAGTACTTC. It yields the protein CAISAGTGIFEQYF. The V gene is TRBV10-3, the J gene TRBJ2-7, with 9 positions matching TRBD1. The ends lost 6 bases at V and 6 bases at J; junction bases unmatched: 9. CDR1 is ENHRY, CDR2 SYGVKD, per germline. The CDR3 is 14 residues long.